This T cell receptor beta chain was recorded in a study of OX40 agonist ivuxolimab in advanced cancers. Sequenced by immunoSEQ multiplex PCR; TCRdb stores in-frame clones only, minus some. The sample holds under 85,000 clones, approximately 88% seen once. Trimming pared 5 bases from V and 5 bases from J, leaving 18 bases between. This CDR3 comprises 15 residues. Looked up from germline, CDR1 is MNHEY and CDR2 is SMNVEV (reference sequence). This clone appeared a single time. Specimen: CD4+ or CD8+ T cells sorted from blood, collected in a trial of the OX40 agonist ivuxolimab. The chain uses TRBV27 and TRBJ1-2; D gene ambiguous. This clonotype was obtained from an adult with an advanced solid tumor such as melanoma, head and neck, liver or kidney cancer. In DNA, the CDR3 is TGTGCCAGCAGTCCGGACCGGTTCGGTAGATATGGCTACACCTTC. This gives the protein CASSPDRFGRYGYTF.